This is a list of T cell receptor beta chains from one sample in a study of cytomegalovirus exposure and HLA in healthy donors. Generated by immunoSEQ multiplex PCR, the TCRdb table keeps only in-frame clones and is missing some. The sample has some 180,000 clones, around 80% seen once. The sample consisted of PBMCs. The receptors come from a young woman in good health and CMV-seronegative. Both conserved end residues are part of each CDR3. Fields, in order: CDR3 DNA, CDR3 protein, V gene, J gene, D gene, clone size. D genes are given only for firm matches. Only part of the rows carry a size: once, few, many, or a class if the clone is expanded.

TGTGCCAGCAGCGGTCCGGGGGGGTACAATGAGCAGTTCTTC	CASSGPGGYNEQFF	TRBV9	TRBJ2-1	TRBD2	NA
TGTGCCAGCTCACCACCGACAGGGGCCTACACTGAAGCTTTCTTT	CASSPPTGAYTEAFF	TRBV18	TRBJ1-1	TRBD1	NA
TGTGCCAGCAGTTTTCTAGCGGGGGAATACAATGAGCAGTTCTTC	CASSFLAGEYNEQFF	TRBV7-3	TRBJ2-1	TRBD2	NA
TGTGCCAGCAGCTTAGAGCTCTACGAGCAGTACTTC	CASSLELYEQYF	TRBV7-8	TRBJ2-7	NA	NA
TGTGCCAGCAGCTTCCTACAGGGGACCCAGTACTTC	CASSFLQGTQYF	TRBV5-6	TRBJ2-5	NA	NA
TGTGCCAGCAGTGAAGAAAGAGGTCAGCCCCAGCATTTT	CASSEERGQPQHF	TRBV2	TRBJ1-5	NA	NA
TGCAGCGTCCCAGGCCAATCGGGGGGGTACTATGGCTACACCTTC	CSVPGQSGGYYGYTF	TRBV29-1	TRBJ1-2	NA	NA
TGTGCCACTCCGTGGCTAGCGGGGGGTCAAGAGACCCAGTACTTC	CATPWLAGGQETQYF	TRBV19	TRBJ2-5	TRBD2	NA
TGTGCCAGCCTCAATGGCGGCTCTGGGGCCAACGTCCTGACTTTC	CASLNGGSGANVLTF	TRBV6-1	TRBJ2-6	NA	NA
TGTGCCAGCAGCGTAGCTGTGGGAGGTTACGAGCAGTACTTC	CASSVAVGGYEQYF	TRBV9	TRBJ2-7	NA	once
TGTGCCAGCAGCTTGGCCGGAGAATATGGCTACACCTTC	CASSLAGEYGYTF	TRBV5-4	TRBJ1-2	NA	NA
TGTGCCTGGAGTGTAGGGCAGGGGGCCTCACCCCTCCACTTT	CAWSVGQGASPLHF	TRBV30	TRBJ1-6	TRBD1	NA
TGCGCCAGCAGCTTGGATCGTTTTTCGGAAAAACTGTTTTTT	CASSLDRFSEKLFF	TRBV5-1	TRBJ1-4	NA	NA
TGTGCCAGCAGGGGGACCTACAGGGGCCAAGAGACCCAGTACTTC	CASRGTYRGQETQYF	TRBV6-5	TRBJ2-5	TRBD1	NA
TGCGCCAGCAGCCAGAGGGATTGGGACAGGAATAACTATGGCTACACCTTC	CASSQRDWDRNNYGYTF	TRBV4-1	TRBJ1-2	TRBD1	NA
TGTGCCAGTAGTACCCATGGACAGGTGAACACCGGGGAGCTGTTTTTT	CASSTHGQVNTGELFF	TRBV19	TRBJ2-2	TRBD1	NA
TGTGCCAGCAGCCCTTGGGCAGACTCCTACGAGCAGTACTTC	CASSPWADSYEQYF	TRBV7-2	TRBJ2-7	NA	NA
TGTGCCAGCAGCGTCTACCACGTGGGACTGATCAATGAGCAGTTCTTC	CASSVYHVGLINEQFF	TRBV9	TRBJ2-1	NA	NA
TGTGCCAGCGGACTAGGGGCCCAGACCATTGAAGCTTTCTTT	CASGLGAQTIEAFF	TRBV9	TRBJ1-1	NA	NA
TGTGCCAGCAGTGTCCTCGCGGGGGGGTCGAACACCGGGGAGCTGTTTTTT	CASSVLAGGSNTGELFF	TRBV6-4	TRBJ2-2	TRBD2	NA
TGTGCTAGCAGCACCGGGACAGGGGTGGGCCAAGAGACCCAGTACTTC	CASSTGTGVGQETQYF	TRBV7-7	TRBJ2-5	TRBD1	NA
TGCGCCAGCAGCTTACAGGGGGCTTCTAATGAAAAACTGTTTTTT	CASSLQGASNEKLFF	TRBV5-1	TRBJ1-4	TRBD1	once
TGTGCCAGCAGCCAATCGCAGGGCGTCGGTGGCTACACCTTC	CASSQSQGVGGYTF	TRBV16	TRBJ1-2	NA	NA
TGTGCCACCAGCAACAGGGTGTCTAACTATGGCTACACCTTC	CATSNRVSNYGYTF	TRBV15	TRBJ1-2	NA	NA
TGTGCCAGCAGTTACGGGGCAGTTAATGGCTACACCTTC	CASSYGAVNGYTF	TRBV6-5	TRBJ1-2	NA	NA
TGTGCCAGCAGCCTAAAAGGACAGGGAGGGCAGTACTTC	CASSLKGQGGQYF	TRBV7-8	TRBJ2-7	TRBD1	NA
TGTGCCAGCAGCTCAGGCAGGGCTGATTCACCCCTCCACTTT	CASSSGRADSPLHF	TRBV7-9	TRBJ1-6	NA	NA
TGTGCCAGCAGCCCTTCCTCGACAGGGGGCCTAAAGACCCAGTACTTC	CASSPSSTGGLKTQYF	TRBV7-2	TRBJ2-5	TRBD1	NA
TGTGCCAGCTCACCCCGGGTAGCGGGGGCAGAAGAGACCCAGTACTTC	CASSPRVAGAEETQYF	TRBV18	TRBJ2-5	TRBD2	NA
TGTGCCAGCAGCTTGCGGGGGGGGAACACCGGGGAGCTGTTTTTT	CASSLRGGNTGELFF	TRBV5-4	TRBJ2-2	TRBD2	NA
TGCGCCAGCAGCTTGGGTGTAACCGGGGAGCTGTTTTTT	CASSLGVTGELFF	TRBV5-1	TRBJ2-2	NA	NA
TGTGCCAGCAGCCTCGGTGGCACAGATACGCAGTATTTT	CASSLGGTDTQYF	TRBV5-4	TRBJ2-3	NA	NA
TGTGCCAGCAGTGATTCCGGGGATACTACGACCGCTAGAGATTCACCCCTCCACTTT	CASSDSGDTTTARDSPLHF	TRBV2	TRBJ1-6	NA	NA
TGCAGCTGCTGGGCGCAGGGGGCCGTTGGTGAGCAGTTCTTC	CSCWAQGAVGEQFF	TRBV29-1	TRBJ2-1	TRBD1	NA
TGTGCCAGCAGCGTCGAACAGGGGGCGTACGAGCAGTACTTC	CASSVEQGAYEQYF	TRBV9	TRBJ2-7	TRBD1	NA
TGTGCCATCAGTGAGGCAGTCAGGGGCGACTATGGCTACACCTTC	CAISEAVRGDYGYTF	TRBV10-3	TRBJ1-2	NA	NA
TGTGCCAGCAGCGTAGCAGACAGGGATGGAGAGACCCAGTACTTC	CASSVADRDGETQYF	TRBV9	TRBJ2-5	TRBD1	NA
TGTGCCAGCAGCCAAGACCCTTATAAGCGTATGGACAGGGGGCGGGTAGACTATGGCTACACCTTC	CASSQDPYKRMDRGRVDYGYTF	TRBV4-2	TRBJ1-2	TRBD1	once
TGTGCCAGCAGCGTAGGAGTAGGGGATACTAATGAAAAACTGTTTTTT	CASSVGVGDTNEKLFF	TRBV9	TRBJ1-4	NA	few
TGTGCCAGCAGTGAAGGGGCAGGCCCGGTAAACACCATATATTTT	CASSEGAGPVNTIYF	TRBV6-1	TRBJ1-3	NA	NA
TGTGCCAGCAGCTTAGGACAGGAAATCTCCTACGAGCAGTACTTC	CASSLGQEISYEQYF	TRBV7-6	TRBJ2-7	NA	NA
TGCAGCGTTGGATCCGCGGCCTCTTATGGCTACACCTTC	CSVGSAASYGYTF	TRBV29-1	TRBJ1-2	NA	NA
TGCGCCAGCAGCTTGGAGGGGACAGGGGATGACGGCTACACCTTC	CASSLEGTGDDGYTF	TRBV5-1	TRBJ1-2	TRBD1	NA
TGCGCCAGCAGCTTCAGCGGGGGAGGAGGCGGAGAGACCCAGTACTTC	CASSFSGGGGGETQYF	TRBV5-1	TRBJ2-5	TRBD2	NA
TGTGCAAGTCGCCCCCCGGGACAGGGGAGCGGCTACACCTTC	CASRPPGQGSGYTF	TRBV12-2	TRBJ1-2	NA	NA
TGCGCCAGCAGCCAACTTAGGGCTGACAGGGGCAATTCACCCCTCCACTTT	CASSQLRADRGNSPLHF	TRBV4-1	TRBJ1-6	TRBD1	NA
TGTGCCAGCAGCGTGTGGACAGGGGCCGGGGAGCTGTTTTTT	CASSVWTGAGELFF	TRBV9	TRBJ2-2	TRBD1	NA
TGTGCCAGCAGTGCTTTGTCGCAGGGGGCCGTTGAAAAACTGTTTTTT	CASSALSQGAVEKLFF	TRBV6-1	TRBJ1-4	TRBD1	once
TGCAGCGCCGGGACAGGGAATCAGCCCCAGCATTTT	CSAGTGNQPQHF	TRBV29-1	TRBJ1-5	TRBD1	NA
TGTGCCAGCAGCCAAACATCCGCTAATGAAAAACTGTTTTTT	CASSQTSANEKLFF	TRBV13	TRBJ1-4	NA	NA
TGTGCCAGCAGCCCCCGACCATTAGCGGGGGACTCCTACGAGCAGTACTTC	CASSPRPLAGDSYEQYF	TRBV7-2	TRBJ2-7	TRBD2	NA
TGCGCCAGCAGCTTGAGTACAGACGGCTACACCTTC	CASSLSTDGYTF	TRBV5-1	TRBJ1-2	NA	NA
TGCGCCAGCAGCTTGGTCCAGGGGGCCGAGCAGTACTTC	CASSLVQGAEQYF	TRBV5-1	TRBJ2-7	TRBD1	NA
TGTGCCAGCAGCACCAGACAGGGCTTAACTATGAACACTGAAGCTTTCTTT	CASSTRQGLTMNTEAFF	TRBV5-6	TRBJ1-1	TRBD1	few
TGTGCCAGCAGCTCCGGACAGCGAGATACGCAGTATTTT	CASSSGQRDTQYF	TRBV7-3	TRBJ2-3	NA	NA